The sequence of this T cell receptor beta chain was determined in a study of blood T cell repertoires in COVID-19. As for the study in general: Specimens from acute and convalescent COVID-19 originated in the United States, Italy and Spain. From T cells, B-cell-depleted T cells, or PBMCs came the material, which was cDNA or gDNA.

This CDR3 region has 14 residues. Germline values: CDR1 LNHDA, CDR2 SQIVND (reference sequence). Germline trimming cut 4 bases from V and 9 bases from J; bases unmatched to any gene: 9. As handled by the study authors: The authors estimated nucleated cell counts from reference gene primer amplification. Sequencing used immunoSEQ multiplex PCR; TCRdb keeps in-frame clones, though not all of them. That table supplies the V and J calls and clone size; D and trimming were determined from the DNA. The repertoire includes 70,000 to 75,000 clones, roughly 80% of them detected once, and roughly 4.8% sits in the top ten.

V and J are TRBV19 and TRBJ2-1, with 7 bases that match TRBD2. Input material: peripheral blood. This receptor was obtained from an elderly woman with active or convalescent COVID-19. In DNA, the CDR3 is TGTGCCAGTAGTAGAGCGGGAACCTTCCGTGAGCAGTTCTTC. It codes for CASSRAGTFREQFF.